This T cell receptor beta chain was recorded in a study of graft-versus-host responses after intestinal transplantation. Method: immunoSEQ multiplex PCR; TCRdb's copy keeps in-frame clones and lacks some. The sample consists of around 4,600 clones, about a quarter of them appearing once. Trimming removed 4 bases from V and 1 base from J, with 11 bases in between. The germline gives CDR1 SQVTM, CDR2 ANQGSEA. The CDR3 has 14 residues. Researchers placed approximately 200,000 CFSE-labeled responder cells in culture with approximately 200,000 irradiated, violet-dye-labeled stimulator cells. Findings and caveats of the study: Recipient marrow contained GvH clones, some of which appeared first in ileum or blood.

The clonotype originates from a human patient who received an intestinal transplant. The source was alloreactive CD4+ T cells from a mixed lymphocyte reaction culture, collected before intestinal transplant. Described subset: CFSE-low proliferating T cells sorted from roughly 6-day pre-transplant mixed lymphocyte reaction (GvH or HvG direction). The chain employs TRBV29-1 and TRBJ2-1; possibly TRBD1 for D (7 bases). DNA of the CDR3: TGCAGCGTTGCGACAGGGAGGTCCTACAATGAGCAGTTCTTC. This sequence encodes CSVATGRSYNEQFF.